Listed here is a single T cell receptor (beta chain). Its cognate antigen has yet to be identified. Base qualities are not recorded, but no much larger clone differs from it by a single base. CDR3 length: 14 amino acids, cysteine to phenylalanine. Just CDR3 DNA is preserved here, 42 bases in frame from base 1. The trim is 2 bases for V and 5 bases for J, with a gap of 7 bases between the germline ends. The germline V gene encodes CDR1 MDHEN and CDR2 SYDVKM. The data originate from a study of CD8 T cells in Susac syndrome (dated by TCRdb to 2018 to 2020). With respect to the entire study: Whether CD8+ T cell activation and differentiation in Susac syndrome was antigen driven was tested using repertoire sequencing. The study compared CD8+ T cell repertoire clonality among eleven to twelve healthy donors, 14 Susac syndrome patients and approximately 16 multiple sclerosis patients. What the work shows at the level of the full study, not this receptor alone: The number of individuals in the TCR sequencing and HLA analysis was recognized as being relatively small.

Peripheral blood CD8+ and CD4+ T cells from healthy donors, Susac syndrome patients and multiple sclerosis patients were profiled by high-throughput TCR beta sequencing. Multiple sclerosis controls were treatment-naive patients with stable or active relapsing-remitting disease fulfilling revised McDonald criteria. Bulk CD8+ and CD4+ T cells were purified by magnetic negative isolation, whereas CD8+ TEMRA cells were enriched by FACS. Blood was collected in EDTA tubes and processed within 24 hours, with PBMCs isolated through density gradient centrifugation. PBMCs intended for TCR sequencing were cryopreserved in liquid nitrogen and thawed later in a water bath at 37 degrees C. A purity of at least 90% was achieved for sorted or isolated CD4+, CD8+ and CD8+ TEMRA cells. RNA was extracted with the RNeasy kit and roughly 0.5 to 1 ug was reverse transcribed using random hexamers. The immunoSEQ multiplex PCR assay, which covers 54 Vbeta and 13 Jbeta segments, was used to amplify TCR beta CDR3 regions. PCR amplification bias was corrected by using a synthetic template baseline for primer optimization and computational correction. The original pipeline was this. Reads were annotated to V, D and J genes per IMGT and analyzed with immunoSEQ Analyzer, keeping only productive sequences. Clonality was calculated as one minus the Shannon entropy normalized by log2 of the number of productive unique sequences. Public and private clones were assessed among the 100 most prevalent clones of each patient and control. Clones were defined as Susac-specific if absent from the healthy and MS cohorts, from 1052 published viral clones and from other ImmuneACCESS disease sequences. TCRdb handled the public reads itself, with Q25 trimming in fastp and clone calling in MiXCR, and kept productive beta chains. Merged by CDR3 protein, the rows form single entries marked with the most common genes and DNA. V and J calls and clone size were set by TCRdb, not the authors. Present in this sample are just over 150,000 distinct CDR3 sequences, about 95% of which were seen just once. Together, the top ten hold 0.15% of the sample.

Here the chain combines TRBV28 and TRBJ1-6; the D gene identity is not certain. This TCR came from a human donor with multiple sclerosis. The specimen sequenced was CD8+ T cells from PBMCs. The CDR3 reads CASSLRRHNSPLHF. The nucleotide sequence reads TGTGCCAGCAGTTTACGACGGCATAATTCACCCCTCCACTTT. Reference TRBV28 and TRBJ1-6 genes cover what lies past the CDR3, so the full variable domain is DVKVTQSSRYLVKRTGEKVFLECVQDMDHENMFWYRQDPGLGLRLIYFSYDVKMKEKGDIPEGYSVSREKKERFSLILESASTNQTSMYLCASSLRRHNSPLHFGNGTRLTVT.